This T cell receptor beta chain was retrieved from a study of T cell repertoires in cytomegalovirus infection (dated by TCRdb to about 2019). At the level of the whole study: Recently identified HLA-C-restricted CMV epitopes, whose presentation resists viral immunomodulation, were targeted by peptide stimulations together with well-studied HLA-B-restricted epitopes. Donor HLA type was relevant to the analysis, as public TCR beta signatures indicated carriage of CMV infection together with the matching HLA type. General conclusions and limits of the study: The ex vivo response was dominated by HLA-C-restricted CMV-specific TCR beta clonotypes, and the single most frequent clonotype in two of eight donors was supplied by these HLA-C-restricted clonotypes. In both this cohort and an independent cohort of 300 to 450 donors, the cumulative frequency of public TCR beta family members distinguished carriers of CMV infection plus the relevant HLA type.

These reads were obtained on an Illumina HiSeq 1500. TCRdb's own reprocessing of the public reads used fastp at Q25 and MiXCR and kept productive beta chains. Merged by CDR3 protein, the rows form single entries marked with the most common genes and DNA. Recorded for this sample are around 500,000 distinct CDR3 sequences; roughly 42% of them occurred a single time. About 41% of the sample is held by the ten biggest clonotypes. The intended sense of this specimen's treatment or condition label: in vitro stimulation with specific CMV peptide epitopes to enrich CMV-specific T cells. The germline ends are 13 bases apart after V is trimmed by 3 bases and J by 1 base. The germline V gene supplies CDR1 MNHEY and CDR2 SVGEGT. Reading from cysteine to phenylalanine, the CDR3 counts 15 amino acids. The retained sequence is limited to the CDR3, 45 bases, with the frame set at the first base. A remark on this clonotype: Its specific antigen is unknown. There are no base qualities to consult, and no much larger clone falls within one base.

The rearranged segments are TRBV6-2 or TRBV6-3 and TRBJ2-7; no D gene call is confident. This sequence originates from a human donor in good health (CMV status not recorded). Some clones in this sample may be carry-over from other donors' samples. The sequenced sample was cultured PBMCs, obtained from culture after CMV antigen stimulation. The DNA sequence is as follows: TGTGCCAGCAGTTATCTTAGGCTACTGTCCTACGAGCAGTACTTC. Its product reads: CASSYLRLLSYEQYF.